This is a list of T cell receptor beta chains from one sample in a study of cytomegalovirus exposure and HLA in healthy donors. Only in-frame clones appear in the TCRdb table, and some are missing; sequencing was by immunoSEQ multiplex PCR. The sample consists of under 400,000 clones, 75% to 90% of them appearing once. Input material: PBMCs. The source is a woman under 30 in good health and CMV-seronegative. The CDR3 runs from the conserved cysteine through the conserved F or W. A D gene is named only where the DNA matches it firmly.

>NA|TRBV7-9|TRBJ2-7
CASSQVYEQYF
TGTGCCAGCAGTCAGGTCTACGAGCAGTACTTC
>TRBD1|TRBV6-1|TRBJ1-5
CASIYRGYYHF
TGTGCCAGCATCTACAGGGGTTATTATCATTTT
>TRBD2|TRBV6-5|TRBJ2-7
CASSYRAGYEQYF
TGTGCCAGCAGTTATCGAGCGGGGTACGAGCAGTACTTC
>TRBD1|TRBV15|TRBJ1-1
CATSDRVNTEAFF
TGTGCCACCAGCGACAGGGTGAACACTGAAGCTTTCTTT
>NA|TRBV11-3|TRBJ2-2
CASSPSRGRGAGELFF
TGTGCCAGCAGTCCAAGTCGGGGGAGAGGTGCCGGGGAGCTGTTTTTT
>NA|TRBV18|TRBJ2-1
CASTLGVENNEQFF
TGTGCCAGCACGCTCGGAGTGGAGAACAATGAGCAGTTCTTC
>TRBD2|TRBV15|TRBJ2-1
CATQKAGGTYNEQFF
TGTGCCACCCAAAAAGCGGGAGGAACCTACAATGAGCAGTTCTTC
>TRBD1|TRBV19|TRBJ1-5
CASKWTGESNQPQHF
TGTGCCAGTAAGTGGACAGGGGAGAGCAATCAGCCCCAGCATTTT
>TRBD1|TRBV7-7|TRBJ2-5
CASSPGQGAEETQYF
TGTGCCAGCAGCCCCGGACAGGGGGCGGAAGAGACCCAGTACTTC
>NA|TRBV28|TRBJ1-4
CASSTESSNEKLFF
TGTGCCAGCAGCACCGAGAGTTCGAATGAAAAACTGTTTTTT
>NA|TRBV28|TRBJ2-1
CASSWFAGDNEQFF
TGTGCCAGCAGTTGGTTCGCGGGCGACAATGAGCAGTTCTTC
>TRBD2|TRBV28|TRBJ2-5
CASSFSPGTSQETQYF
TGTGCCAGCAGTTTCTCACCCGGGACTAGCCAAGAGACCCAGTACTTC
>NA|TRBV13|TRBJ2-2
CASSLGPASGGELFF
TGTGCCAGCAGCTTAGGACCGGCTAGTGGCGGGGAGCTGTTTTTT
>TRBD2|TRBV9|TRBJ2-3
CASKGLTDTQYF
TGTGCCAGCAAGGGACTAACAGATACGCAGTATTTT
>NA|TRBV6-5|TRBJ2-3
CASSSTFTDTQYF
TGTGCCAGCAGTTCCACTTTCACAGATACGCAGTATTTT
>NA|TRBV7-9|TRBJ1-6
CASSLQGGPLHF
TGTGCCAGCAGCTTACAGGGCGGACCCCTCCACTTT
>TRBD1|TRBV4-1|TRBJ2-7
CASSLTIRRTGPYEQYF
TGCGCCAGCAGCCTAACTATCAGGAGGACAGGGCCCTACGAGCAGTACTTC
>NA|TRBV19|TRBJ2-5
CASSERSGETQYF
TGTGCCAGTAGTGAACGTTCCGGGGAGACCCAGTACTTC
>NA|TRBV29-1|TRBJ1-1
CSVNPVAQAEAFF
TGCAGCGTTAACCCAGTGGCGCAGGCTGAAGCTTTCTTT
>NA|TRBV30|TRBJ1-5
CAWSTRGNQPQHF
TGTGCCTGGAGTACGCGGGGCAATCAGCCCCAGCATTTT
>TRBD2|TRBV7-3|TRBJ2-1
CASSFGASGTYNEQFF
TGTGCCAGCAGCTTTGGGGCTAGCGGAACCTACAATGAGCAGTTCTTC
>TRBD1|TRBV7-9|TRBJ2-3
CASSRGGGQGGTDTQYF
TGTGCCAGCAGCCGAGGGGGAGGACAGGGGGGCACAGATACGCAGTATTTT